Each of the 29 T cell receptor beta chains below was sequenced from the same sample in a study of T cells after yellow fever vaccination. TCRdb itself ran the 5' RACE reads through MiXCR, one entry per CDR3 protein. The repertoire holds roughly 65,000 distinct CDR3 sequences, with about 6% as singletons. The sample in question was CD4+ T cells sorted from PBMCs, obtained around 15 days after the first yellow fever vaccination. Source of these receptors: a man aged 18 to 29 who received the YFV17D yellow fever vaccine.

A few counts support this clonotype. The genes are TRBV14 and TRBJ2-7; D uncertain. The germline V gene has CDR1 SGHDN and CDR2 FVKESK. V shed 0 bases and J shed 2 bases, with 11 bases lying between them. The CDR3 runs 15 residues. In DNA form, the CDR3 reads TGTGCCAGCAGCCAAGAAGTATCCTATACCTACGAGCAGTACGTC. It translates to CASSQEVSYTYEQYV.

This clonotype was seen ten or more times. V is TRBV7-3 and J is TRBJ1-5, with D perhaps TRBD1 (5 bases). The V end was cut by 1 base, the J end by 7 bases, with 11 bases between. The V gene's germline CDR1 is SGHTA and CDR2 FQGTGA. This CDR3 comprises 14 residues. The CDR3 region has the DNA TGTGCCAGCAGCTTAAATGCTGGGGGACAGCCCCAGCATTTT. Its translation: CASSLNAGGQPQHF.

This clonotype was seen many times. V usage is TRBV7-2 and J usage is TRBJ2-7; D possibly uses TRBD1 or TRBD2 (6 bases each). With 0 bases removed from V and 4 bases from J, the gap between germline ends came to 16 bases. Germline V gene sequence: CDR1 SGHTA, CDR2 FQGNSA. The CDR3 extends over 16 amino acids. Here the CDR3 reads CASSLAGTGAAYEQYF. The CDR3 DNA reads TGTGCCAGCAGCTTAGCGGGTACGGGGGCGGCGTACGAGCAGTACTTC.

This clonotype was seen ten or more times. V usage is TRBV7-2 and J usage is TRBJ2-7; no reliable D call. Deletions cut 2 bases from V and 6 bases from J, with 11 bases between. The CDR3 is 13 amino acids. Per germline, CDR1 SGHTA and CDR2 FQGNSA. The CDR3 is CASSLSSSVEQYV. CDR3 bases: TGTGCCAGCAGCTTAAGTAGCAGTGTCGAGCAGTACGTC.

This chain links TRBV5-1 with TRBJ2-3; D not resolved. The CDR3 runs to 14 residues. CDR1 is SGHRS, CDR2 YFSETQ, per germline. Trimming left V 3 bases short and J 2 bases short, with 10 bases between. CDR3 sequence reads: CASSSPQITDTQYF. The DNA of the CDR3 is TGCGCCAGCAGCTCTCCGCAGATCACAGATACGCAGTATTTT.

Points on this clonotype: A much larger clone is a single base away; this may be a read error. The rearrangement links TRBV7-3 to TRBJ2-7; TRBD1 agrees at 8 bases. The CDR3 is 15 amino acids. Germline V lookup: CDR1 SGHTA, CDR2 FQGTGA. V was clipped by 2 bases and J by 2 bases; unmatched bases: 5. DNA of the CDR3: TGTGCCAGCAGCTTAGGGGCGGACAGGGCCTACGAGCAGTACTTC. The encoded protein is CASSLGADRAYEQYF.

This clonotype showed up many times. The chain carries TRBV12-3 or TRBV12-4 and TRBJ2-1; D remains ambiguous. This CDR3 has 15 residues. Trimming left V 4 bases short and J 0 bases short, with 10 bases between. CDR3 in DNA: TGTGCCAGCAGTTCGTCAACGATCTCCTACAATGAGCAGTTCTTC. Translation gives CASSSSTISYNEQFF.

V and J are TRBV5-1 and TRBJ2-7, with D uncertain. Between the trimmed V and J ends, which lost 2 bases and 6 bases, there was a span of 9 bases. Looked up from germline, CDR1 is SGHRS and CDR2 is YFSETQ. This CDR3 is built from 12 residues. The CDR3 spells CASSFQYGEQYF. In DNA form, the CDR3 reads TGCGCCAGCAGCTTTCAATATGGCGAGCAGTACTTC.

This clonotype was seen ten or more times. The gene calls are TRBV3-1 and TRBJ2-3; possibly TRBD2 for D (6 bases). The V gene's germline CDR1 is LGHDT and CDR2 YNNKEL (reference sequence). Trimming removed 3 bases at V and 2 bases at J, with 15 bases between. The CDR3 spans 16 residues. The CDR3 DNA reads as TGTGCCAGCAGCCAGCCAAGGCGGGGTCACACAGATACGCAGTATTTT. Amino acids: CASSQPRRGHTDTQYF.

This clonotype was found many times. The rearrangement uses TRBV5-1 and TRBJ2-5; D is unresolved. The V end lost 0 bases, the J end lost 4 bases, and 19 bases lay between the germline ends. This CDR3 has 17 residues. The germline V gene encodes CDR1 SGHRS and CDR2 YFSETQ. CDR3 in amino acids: CASSLGLLGVPRETQYF. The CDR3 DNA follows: TGCGCCAGCAGCTTGGGATTGTTGGGCGTTCCCAGAGAGACCCAGTACTTC. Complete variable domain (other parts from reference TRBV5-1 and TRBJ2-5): KAGVTQTPRYLIKTRGQQVTLSCSPISGHRSVSWYQQTPGQGLQFLFEYFSETQRNKGNFPGRFSGRQFSNSRSEMNVSTLELGDSALYLCASSLGLLGVPRETQYFGPGTRLLVL.

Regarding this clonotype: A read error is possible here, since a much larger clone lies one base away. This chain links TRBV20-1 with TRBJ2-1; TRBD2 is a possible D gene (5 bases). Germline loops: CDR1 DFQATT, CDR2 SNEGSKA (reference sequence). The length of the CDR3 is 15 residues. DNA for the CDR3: TGCCGTGCTAGTGAGCTAGCAGAAAAACGGGGTGAGCAGTTCTTC. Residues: CRASELAEKRGEQFF.

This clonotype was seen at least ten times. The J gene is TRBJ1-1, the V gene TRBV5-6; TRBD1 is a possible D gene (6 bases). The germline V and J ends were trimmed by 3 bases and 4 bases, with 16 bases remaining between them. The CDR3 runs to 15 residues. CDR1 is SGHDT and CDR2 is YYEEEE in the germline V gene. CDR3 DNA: TGTGCCAGCAGCTCGAGGGGGGGCCGGAGCACTGAAGCTTTCTTT. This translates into CASSSRGGRSTEAFF. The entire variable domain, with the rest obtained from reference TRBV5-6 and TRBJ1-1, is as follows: DAGVTQSPTHLIKTRGQQVTLRCSPKSGHDTVSWYQQALGQGPQFIFQYYEEEERQRGNFPDRFSGHQFPNYSSELNVNALLLGDSALYLCASSSRGGRSTEAFFGQGTRLTVV.

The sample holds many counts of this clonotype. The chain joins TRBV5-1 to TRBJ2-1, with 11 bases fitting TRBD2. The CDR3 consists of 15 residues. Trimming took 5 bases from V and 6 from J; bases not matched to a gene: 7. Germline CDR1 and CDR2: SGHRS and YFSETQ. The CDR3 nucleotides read TGCGCCAGCAGGGACGGGACTAGCGGCCTCAATGAGCAGTTCTTC. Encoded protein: CASRDGTSGLNEQFF.

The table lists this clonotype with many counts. DNA for the CDR3: TGTGCCAGCAGCTTAGCCGGCAGGGGGAACACCGGGGAGCTGTTTTTT. Protein sequence: CASSLAGRGNTGELFF. The J gene is TRBJ2-2, the V gene TRBV7-2; TRBD1 is a possible D gene (6 bases). This CDR3 is 16 amino acids long. Germline lookup yields CDR1 SGHTA and CDR2 FQGNSA. V lost 0 bases, J lost 1 base, and 9 bases lay in between.

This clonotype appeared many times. CDR3 DNA sequence: TGTGCCAGCAGTCCGACAGGGATCCAAGAGACCCAGTACTTC. It translates to CASSPTGIQETQYF. The chain employs TRBV6-1 and TRBJ2-5, with 7 bases fitting TRBD1. V was clipped by 5 bases and J by 1 base; unmatched bases: 4. CDR1 is MNHNS and CDR2 is SASEGT in the germline V gene. CDR3 length: 14 residues.

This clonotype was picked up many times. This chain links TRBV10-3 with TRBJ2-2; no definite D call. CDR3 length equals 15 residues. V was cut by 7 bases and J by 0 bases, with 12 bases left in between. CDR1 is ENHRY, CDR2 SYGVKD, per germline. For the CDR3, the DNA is TGTGCCATCAACCGCTACCCCGCGAACACCGGGGAGCTGTTTTTT. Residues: CAINRYPANTGELFF.

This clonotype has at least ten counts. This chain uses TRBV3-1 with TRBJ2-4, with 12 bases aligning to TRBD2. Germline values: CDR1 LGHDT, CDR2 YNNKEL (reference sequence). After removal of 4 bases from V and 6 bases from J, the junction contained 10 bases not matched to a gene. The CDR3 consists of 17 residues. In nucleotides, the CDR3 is TGTGCCAGCAGCCGAGATGGACTAGCGGGGAGGGGAAACATTCAGTACTTC. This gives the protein CASSRDGLAGRGNIQYF.

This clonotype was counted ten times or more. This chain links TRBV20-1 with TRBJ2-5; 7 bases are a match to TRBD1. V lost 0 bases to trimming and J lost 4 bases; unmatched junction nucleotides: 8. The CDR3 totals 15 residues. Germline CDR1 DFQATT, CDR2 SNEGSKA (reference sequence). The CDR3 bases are TGCAGTGCTAGAGATCGTACGAGGGGGCGAGAGACCCAGTACTTC. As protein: CSARDRTRGRETQYF.

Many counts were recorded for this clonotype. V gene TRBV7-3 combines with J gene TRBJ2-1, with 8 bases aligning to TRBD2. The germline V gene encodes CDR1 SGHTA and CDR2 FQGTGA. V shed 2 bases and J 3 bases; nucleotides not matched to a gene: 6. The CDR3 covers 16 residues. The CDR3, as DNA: TGTGCCAGCAGCTTACGAGCGGGGGACCTCTACAATGAGCAGTTCTTC. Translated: CASSLRAGDLYNEQFF.

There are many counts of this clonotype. CDR3 region: CASSWEGADTQYF. CDR3 sequence (DNA): TGCGCCAGCAGCTGGGAGGGGGCAGATACGCAGTATTTT. The V and J genes are TRBV5-1 and TRBJ2-3, with D possibly being TRBD2 (7 bases). CDR1 SGHRS and CDR2 YFSETQ come from the germline V gene. This CDR3 is 13 amino acids long. Trimming shortened V by 3 bases and J by 4 bases, and 9 bases separated the two germline ends. Complete variable domain (other parts from reference TRBV5-1 and TRBJ2-3): KAGVTQTPRYLIKTRGQQVTLSCSPISGHRSVSWYQQTPGQGLQFLFEYFSETQRNKGNFPGRFSGRQFSNSRSEMNVSTLELGDSALYLCASSWEGADTQYFGPGTRLTVL.

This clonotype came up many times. The CDR3 DNA is TGTGCCAGCAGTTACTCGATGGGTTCGGGAATCTACGAGCAGTACTTC. As protein: CASSYSMGSGIYEQYF. The chain carries TRBV6-2 or TRBV6-3 and TRBJ2-7; weak D call: TRBD2 (5 bases). Trimming left V 0 bases short and J 3 bases short, with 15 bases between. The germline V gene has CDR1 MNHEY and CDR2 SVGEGT. The CDR3 has 16 residues.

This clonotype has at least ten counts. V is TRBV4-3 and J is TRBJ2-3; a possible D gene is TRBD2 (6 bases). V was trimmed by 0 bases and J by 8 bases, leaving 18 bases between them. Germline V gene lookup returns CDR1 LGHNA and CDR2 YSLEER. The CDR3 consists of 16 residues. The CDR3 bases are TGCGCCAGCAGCCAAGATTTAGGAGGACTACCCGGTACGCAGTATTTT. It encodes CASSQDLGGLPGTQYF.

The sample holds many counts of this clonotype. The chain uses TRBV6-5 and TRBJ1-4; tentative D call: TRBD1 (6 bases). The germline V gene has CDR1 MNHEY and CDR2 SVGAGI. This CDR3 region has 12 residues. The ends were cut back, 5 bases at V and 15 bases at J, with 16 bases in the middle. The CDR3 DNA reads TGTGCCAGCAGTCCTAGCCCGGGACACTTGTTTTTT. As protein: CASSPSPGHLFF.

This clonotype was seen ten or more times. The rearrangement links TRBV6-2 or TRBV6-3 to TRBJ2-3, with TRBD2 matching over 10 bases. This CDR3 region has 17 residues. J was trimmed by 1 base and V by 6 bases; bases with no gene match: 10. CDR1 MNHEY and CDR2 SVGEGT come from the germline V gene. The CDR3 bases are TGTGCCAGCAGATCCTTCCTAGCGGGGGTCGGCACAGATACGCAGTATTTT. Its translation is CASRSFLAGVGTDTQYF.

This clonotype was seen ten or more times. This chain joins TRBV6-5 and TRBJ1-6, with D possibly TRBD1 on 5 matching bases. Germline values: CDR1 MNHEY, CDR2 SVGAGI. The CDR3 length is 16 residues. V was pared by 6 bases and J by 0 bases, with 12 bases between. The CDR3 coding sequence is TGTGCCAGCAGCCCCGAGGGGAGCTCCTATAATTCACCCCTCCACTTT. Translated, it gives CASSPEGSSYNSPLHF.

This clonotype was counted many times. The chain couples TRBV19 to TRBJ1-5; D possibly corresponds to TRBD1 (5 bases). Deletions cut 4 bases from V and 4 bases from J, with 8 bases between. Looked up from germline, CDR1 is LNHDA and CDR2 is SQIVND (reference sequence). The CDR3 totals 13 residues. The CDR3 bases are TGTGCCAGTAGTAAAGACAGAAATCAGCCCCAGCATTTT. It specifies CASSKDRNQPQHF.

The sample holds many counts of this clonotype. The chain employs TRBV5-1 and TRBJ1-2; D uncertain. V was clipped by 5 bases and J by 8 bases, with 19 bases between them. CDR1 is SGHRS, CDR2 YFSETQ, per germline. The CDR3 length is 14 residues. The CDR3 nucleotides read TGCGCCAGCAGTTCGGATTGGGGTATGGGCGGCTACACCTTC. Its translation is CASSSDWGMGGYTF.

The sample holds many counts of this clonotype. The CDR3 reads CASSPSQGTEAFF. The DNA of the CDR3 is TGCGCCAGCAGCCCATCACAGGGTACTGAAGCTTTCTTT. The chain has TRBV5-1 and TRBJ1-1, with D tentatively TRBD1 (6 bases). The V gene lost 4 bases and the J gene lost 5 bases, with 12 bases spanning the gap. The CDR3 is made up of 13 amino acids. CDR1 and CDR2 from the germline V gene are SGHRS and YFSETQ.

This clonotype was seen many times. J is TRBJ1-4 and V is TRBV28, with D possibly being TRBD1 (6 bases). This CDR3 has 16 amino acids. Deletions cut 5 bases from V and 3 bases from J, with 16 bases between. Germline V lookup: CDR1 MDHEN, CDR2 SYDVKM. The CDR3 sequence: CASSPRGPGSNEKLFF. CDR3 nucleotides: TGTGCCAGCAGTCCCCGGGGGCCTGGCTCTAATGAAAAACTGTTTTTT. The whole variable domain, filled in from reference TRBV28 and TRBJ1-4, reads DVKVTQSSRYLVKRTGEKVFLECVQDMDHENMFWYRQDPGLGLRLIYFSYDVKMKEKGDIPEGYSVSREKKERFSLILESASTNQTSMYLCASSPRGPGSNEKLFFGSGTQLSVL.